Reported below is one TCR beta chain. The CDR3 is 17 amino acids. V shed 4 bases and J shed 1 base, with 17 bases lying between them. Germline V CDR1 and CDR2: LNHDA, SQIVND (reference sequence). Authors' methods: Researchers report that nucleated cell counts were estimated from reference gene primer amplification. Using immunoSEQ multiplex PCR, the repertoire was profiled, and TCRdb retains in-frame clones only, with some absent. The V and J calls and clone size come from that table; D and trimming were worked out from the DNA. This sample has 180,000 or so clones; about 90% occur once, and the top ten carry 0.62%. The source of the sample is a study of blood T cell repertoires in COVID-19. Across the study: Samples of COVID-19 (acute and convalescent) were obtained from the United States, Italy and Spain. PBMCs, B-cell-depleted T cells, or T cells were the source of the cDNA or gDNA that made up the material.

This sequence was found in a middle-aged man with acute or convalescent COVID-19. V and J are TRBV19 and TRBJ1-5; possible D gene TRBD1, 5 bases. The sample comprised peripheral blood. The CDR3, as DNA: TGTGCCAGTAGTAAGGAAGGCAGGGCCATAAGCAATCAGCCCCAGCATTTT. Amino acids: CASSKEGRAISNQPQHF.